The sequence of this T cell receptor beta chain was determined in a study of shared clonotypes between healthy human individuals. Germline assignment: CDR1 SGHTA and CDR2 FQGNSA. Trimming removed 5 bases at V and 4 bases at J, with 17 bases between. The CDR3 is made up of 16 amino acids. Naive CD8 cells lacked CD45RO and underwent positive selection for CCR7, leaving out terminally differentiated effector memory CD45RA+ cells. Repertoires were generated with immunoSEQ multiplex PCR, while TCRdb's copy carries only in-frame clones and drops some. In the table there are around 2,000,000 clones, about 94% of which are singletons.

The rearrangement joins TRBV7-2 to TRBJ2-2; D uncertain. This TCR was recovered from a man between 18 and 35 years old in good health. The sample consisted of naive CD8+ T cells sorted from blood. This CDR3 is CASSQTSVIFTGELFF. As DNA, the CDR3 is TGTGCCAGCAGCCAGACGTCAGTCATATTCACCGGGGAGCTGTTTTTT.